These 26 T cell receptor beta chains were sequenced from one sample in a study of T cells in Graves' hyperthyroidism and ophthalmopathy. From RNA transcripts, TCR beta CDR3 regions were amplified. Primed by the HTBI set, a first-round RT-PCR was run on the TCR CDR3. TCRdb called the multiplex PCR reads again in MiXCR, with one record for every CDR3 protein. Among 300,000 to 450,000 distinct CDR3 sequences, around a sixth were seen once, and the ten largest hold approximately 30%. The sample taken for sequencing was blood. Receptors were obtained from a woman aged 18-29 years with Graves' hyperthyroidism that later progressed to Graves' ophthalmopathy.

This clonotype was detected many times. The rearrangement joins TRBV29-1 to TRBJ1-1; D gene ambiguous. With 3 bases removed from V and 2 bases from J, the gap between germline ends came to 10 bases. The length of the CDR3 is 13 residues. Germline values: CDR1 SQVTM, CDR2 ANQGSEA. The CDR3 DNA follows: TGCAGCGTTGAGGCCCATGCTAACACTGAAGCTTTCTTT. It encodes CSVEAHANTEAFF.

This clonotype was seen repeatedly, ten times or more. This chain links TRBV13 with TRBJ2-1; 9 bases are a match to TRBD2. Germline CDR1 reads PRHDT; CDR2 reads FYEKMQ (reference sequence). This CDR3 spans 14 amino acids. V lost 5 bases, J lost 6 bases, and 5 bases stayed unmatched. CDR3 bases: TGTGCCAGCAGCCCTAGCGGGGTGGTCAATGAGCAGTTCTTC. Its translation is CASSPSGVVNEQFF.

Ten or more counts support this clonotype. The V gene is TRBV7-2, the J gene TRBJ1-1, with TRBD1 identical over 7 bases. The V segment lost 6 bases and the J segment 8 bases; nucleotides outside the gene matches: 12. Germline V lookup: CDR1 SGHTA, CDR2 FQGNSA. This CDR3 is 14 amino acids long. The CDR3 protein is CASRPGTVPQEAFF. The CDR3, as DNA: TGTGCCAGCAGGCCGGGGACAGTACCTCAGGAAGCTTTCTTT.

This clonotype was counted many times. V is TRBV6-1 and J is TRBJ2-5; a weak D match, TRBD1 (5 bases). The V gene lost 2 bases and the J gene lost 2 bases, with 6 bases spanning the gap. Germline V lookup: CDR1 MNHNS, CDR2 SASEGT. The CDR3 is 13 residues long. Here the CDR3 reads CASSENRQETQYF. CDR3 DNA: TGTGCCAGCAGTGAAAACAGGCAAGAGACCCAGTACTTC.

On this clonotype: A read error is possible here, since a much larger clone lies one base away. A read error is likely, as this CDR3 ends without the conserved phenylalanine or tryptophan. The rearrangement joins TRBV20-1 to TRBJ1-1, with a tentative D call TRBD1 (6 bases). The germline V gene encodes CDR1 DFQATT and CDR2 SNEGSKA (reference sequence). The CDR3 is 14 amino acids. Trimming cost V 1 base and J 0 bases, with 9 bases left between them. CDR3 DNA sequence: TGCAGTGCTAGAGTCGCAGGGGTGAACACTGAAGCTTTCTCT. Its protein product is CSARVAGVNTEAFS.

The rearrangement uses TRBV6-1 and TRBJ2-1; D is uncertain. V dropped 10 bases and J dropped 2 bases, with 18 bases sitting between them. Per germline, CDR1 MNHNS and CDR2 SASEGT. The CDR3 spans 15 residues. CDR3 sequence: CAISGWGYTYNEQFF. Written as DNA, the CDR3 is TGTGCCATCTCAGGCTGGGGATATACCTACAATGAGCAGTTCTTC.

This clonotype was observed a handful of times. This could be a read error, since a much larger clone is one nucleotide away. The chain combines TRBV12-3 or TRBV12-4 with TRBJ2-5; maybe TRBD2 (6 bases). This CDR3 contains 16 residues. The CDR3 spells CASSPPGLGYQETQCF. The CDR3 DNA follows: TGTGCCAGCAGTCCACCGGGACTGGGGTACCAAGAGACCCAGTGCTTC.

The chain couples TRBV27 to TRBJ2-7; 10 positions match TRBD2. V dropped 4 bases and J dropped 5; count of bases not matched to a gene: 8. Per the germline V gene, CDR1 is MNHEY and CDR2 is SMNVEV (reference sequence). CDR3 size: 15 residues. This CDR3 is CASSSGLAGVNEQYF. The CDR3 region has the DNA TGTGCCAGCAGTTCCGGCCTAGCGGGAGTAAACGAGCAGTACTTC.

This clonotype occurred a few times. The gene calls are TRBV6-1 and TRBJ1-6; 8 nucleotides align to TRBD1. In germline, CDR1 is MNHNS, CDR2 SASEGT. The CDR3 runs to 15 residues. The V and J ends lost 5 bases and 10 bases, in that order; junction bases with no gene match: 10. In DNA, the CDR3 is TGTGCCAGCAGTTACCGGACAGGGCTCAACTCACCCCTCCACTTT. Residues: CASSYRTGLNSPLHF.

The chain couples TRBV7-8 to TRBJ2-7; D gene unclear. V was pared by 5 bases and J by 2 bases, with 10 bases between. Germline values: CDR1 SGHVS, CDR2 FQNEAQ. This CDR3 comprises 13 residues. The CDR3: CASSPFTAYEQYF. The CDR3 nucleotides read TGTGCCAGCAGCCCCTTCACAGCCTACGAGCAGTACTTC.

V gene TRBV5-5 combines with J gene TRBJ2-1; D may correspond to TRBD1 or TRBD2 (6 bases each). The CDR3 contains 14 residues. CDR1 and CDR2 from the germline V gene are SGHKS and YYEKEE (reference sequence). V lost 3 bases and J 10 bases, leaving 17 bases between the germline ends. CDR3 nucleotides: TGTGCCAGCAGCTCCTACAGGGCGGACTACGAGCAGTTCTTC. Its translation: CASSSYRADYEQFF.

This clonotype was detected many times. The chain joins TRBV12-3 or TRBV12-4 to TRBJ2-7; D call uncertain. Trimming pared 2 bases from V and 5 bases from J, leaving 7 bases between. The CDR3 length is 12 residues. The CDR3 sequence is CASSLSSNEQYF. The DNA for the CDR3 is TGTGCCAGCAGTTTAAGCAGCAACGAGCAGTACTTC.

This clonotype came up a few times. The J gene is TRBJ2-4, the V gene TRBV19; D might be TRBD2 (6 bases). V dropped 5 bases and J dropped 0 bases, with 14 bases sitting between them. Germline V gene data show CDR1 as LNHDA and CDR2 as SQIVND (reference sequence). The CDR3 totals 16 residues. The chain's CDR3 is CASSSPWGLAKNIQYF. The CDR3 DNA is TGTGCCAGTAGTTCCCCCTGGGGACTAGCCAAAAACATTCAGTACTTC.

This chain joins TRBV6-1 and TRBJ2-1; 12 bases fit TRBD2. The CDR3 runs 17 residues. V shed 3 bases, J shed 5 bases, and the junction held 8 bases outside the gene matches. Germline CDR1 and CDR2: MNHNS and SASEGT. The CDR3 sequence is CASSESSGRASHNEQFF. CDR3 DNA: TGTGCCAGCAGTGAGTCTAGCGGGAGGGCCAGCCACAATGAGCAGTTCTTC.

This clonotype was observed at least ten times. This rearrangement joins TRBV15 to TRBJ2-6; no clear D gene. In germline, CDR1 is LNHNV, CDR2 YYDKDF (reference sequence). V was cut by 1 base and J by 0 bases, with 13 bases left in between. The CDR3 spans 18 residues. In nucleotides, the CDR3 is TGTGCCACCAGCAGAGCTCTTCTGCGAAACTCTGGGGCCAACGTCCTGACTTTC. Translating it yields CATSRALLRNSGANVLTF.

This clonotype was detected only a few times. One junction end does not reproduce the germline sequence, and a read error may be involved. CDR3 in amino acids: CAGSSGTAYEQYF. CDR3 coding DNA: TGTGCCGGCAGCTCCGGGACAGCCTACGAGCAGTACTTC. V and J are TRBV28 and TRBJ2-7; 7 bases agree with TRBD1. The CDR3 length is 13 residues. Germline CDR1 is MDHEN and CDR2 is SYDVKM.

There are many counts of this clonotype. The V call is TRBV28, the J call TRBJ2-2; 7 positions agree with TRBD1. Per germline, CDR1 MDHEN and CDR2 SYDVKM. The length of the CDR3 is 14 residues. V lost 4 bases and J lost 5; bases outside the gene matches: 4. The CDR3 protein is CASSSNRGTGELFF. As DNA, the CDR3 is TGTGCCAGCAGTTCAAACAGGGGAACCGGGGAGCTGTTTTTT.

This clonotype was observed at least ten times. V and J are TRBV18 and TRBJ1-1; D is undetermined. Germline CDR1 is KGHSH and CDR2 is LQKENI. The germline V and J ends were trimmed by 3 bases and 1 base, with 9 bases remaining between them. This CDR3 comprises 14 residues. DNA for the CDR3: TGTGCCAGCTCACCGAGGGAGGGGAACACTGAAGCTTTCTTT. Its protein product is CASSPREGNTEAFF.

This clonotype was detected many times. Here the CDR3 DNA reads TGTGCCAGCAGTGGGACTAGCGGGGGGACCGGGGAGCTGTTTTTT. This encodes CASSGTSGGTGELFF. The rearrangement joins TRBV2 to TRBJ2-2, with 14 bases identical to TRBD2. V trimming: 4 bases; J trimming: 5 bases; junction bases outside the gene matches: 0. The CDR3 consists of 15 residues. The germline V gene has CDR1 SNHLY and CDR2 FYNNEI.

This clonotype was seen ten or more times. V is TRBV11-2 and J is TRBJ1-2; a possible D gene is TRBD1 (6 bases). Trimming shortened V by 5 bases and J by 8 bases, and 15 bases separated the two germline ends. The CDR3 covers 13 residues. Germline V CDR1 and CDR2: SGHAT, FQNNGV. The CDR3 nucleotides read TGTGCCAGCAGCCCCGCGGGGGCGCGAGGCTACACCTTC. Translating it yields CASSPAGARGYTF.

V is TRBV4-1 and J is TRBJ1-2; D is undetermined. This CDR3 region has 15 residues. V shed 7 bases and J shed 4 bases, with 19 bases lying between them. CDR1 is MGHRA, CDR2 YSYEKL, per germline. CDR3 sequence reads: CASTLTGNDIYGYTF. CDR3 nucleotides: TGCGCCAGCACCCTAACGGGGAACGACATCTATGGCTACACCTTC.

This clonotype came up many times. This rearrangement joins TRBV18 to TRBJ2-7, with TRBD2 matching over 14 bases. This CDR3 has 17 residues. Germline CDR1 and CDR2: KGHSH and LQKENI. V lost 0 bases to trimming and J lost 4 bases; unmatched junction nucleotides: 5. CDR3 residues: CASSPPAGTSGRYEQYF. CDR3 DNA: TGTGCCAGCTCACCACCAGCCGGGACTAGCGGGAGATACGAGCAGTACTTC.

This clonotype was picked up one time. The chain has TRBV20-1 and TRBJ2-1; tentative D call: TRBD2 (5 bases). The CDR3 consists of 16 residues. V dropped 6 bases and J dropped 4 bases, with 22 bases sitting between them. Germline CDR1 and CDR2: DFQATT and SNEGSKA (reference sequence). The CDR3 reads CSAMDVAGRGYNEQFF. The DNA of the CDR3 is TGCAGTGCCATGGACGTTGCTGGGAGAGGTTACAATGAGCAGTTCTTC.

The chain couples TRBV6-1 to TRBJ2-7; TRBD1 matches 10 bases. CDR3 length: 14 amino acids. The ends lost 5 bases at V and 4 bases at J; junction bases unmatched: 5. Germline CDR1 is MNHNS and CDR2 is SASEGT. CDR3 loop: CASSPTGGLYEQYF. CDR3 DNA sequence: TGTGCCAGCAGTCCGACAGGGGGCCTGTACGAGCAGTACTTC.

This clonotype was recorded many times. DNA of the CDR3: TGTGCCAGCAGTTTAAAAGCCTACGAGCAGTACTTC. This encodes CASSLKAYEQYF. V and J are TRBV28 and TRBJ2-7; no clear D. The V gene's germline CDR1 is MDHEN and CDR2 SYDVKM. The CDR3 covers 12 residues. V was trimmed by 2 bases and J by 2 bases, leaving 4 bases between them.

This clonotype was found many times. The CDR3: CASSPQGHPYEQYF. CDR3 DNA: TGTGCCAGCTCCCCCCAGGGACACCCCTACGAGCAGTACTTC. V gene TRBV28 combines with J gene TRBJ2-7; TRBD1 might be the D (6 bases). This CDR3 region has 14 residues. Trimming pared 8 bases from V and 2 bases from J, leaving 16 bases between. Germline V gives CDR1 MDHEN, CDR2 SYDVKM.